This T cell receptor beta chain derives from a study of T cells after yellow fever vaccination (dated by TCRdb to the late 2010s). Turning to the overall study: The SMART-Seq v4 Ultra Low Input RNA kit was used to prepare libraries from fractions with low cell numbers. Bulk TCR alpha and beta repertoires were sequenced longitudinally to track T-cell clones before and after primary and booster YFV17D yellow fever vaccination. Blood was drawn at multiple timepoints before and after primary and secondary immunization, with bulk PBMC replicates and cell subsets isolated. Two healthy male donors, one aged 18 to 29 and one aged 30 to 39 years, were included in the cohort. On the study overall, not on this receptor specifically: Because only two donors were included in the study, the extent to which the findings can be generalized is limited. Because abundant contaminating clonotypes from the bulk population could be contained in FACS-sorted repertoires, computational filtering was required. Most clones expanded after primary vaccination (about 96% of CD4 and around 88% of CD8) were re-detected after the booster, suggesting that broad memory maintenance occurred. The secondary T-cell response was weaker than the primary response but faster, peaking on day 5 instead of day 15. A small fraction of clonotypes appeared in both the CD4 and CD8 compartments, likely as a result of convergent recombination.

This clonotype was counted at least ten times. What antigen it recognizes has not been identified. Nothing much larger sits one base from this clone, and base qualities are not available. Reading from cysteine to phenylalanine, the CDR3 counts 14 amino acids. The retained sequence is limited to the CDR3, 42 bases, with the frame set at the first base. CDR1 and CDR2 are drawn from the germline V gene: MNHEY, SVGEGT. Synthesis of TCR cDNA relied on 5'RACE template switching, a step that introduced a universal primer site along with unique molecular identifiers. Priming for cDNA synthesis came from both the TCR alpha and TCR beta constant segments. Two PCR steps were used to amplify libraries, with sample barcodes and sequencing adapters being added in the second step. Sequencing of the libraries was done on either Illumina HiSeq 2500 (2x100 bp) or NovaSeq (2x150 bp). As for the authors' bioinformatics: Demultiplexing of reads and collapsing into UMI consensus sequences were performed with MIGEC, and V(D)J alignment was carried out with MiXCR. Clonotypes responding to the vaccine were identified with edgeR on replicate PBMC samples, with the criteria of FDR below 0.01 and a log2 fold change above 5 up to day 15. Each bulk clonotype received a CD4 or CD8 identity based on whether the sequenced CD4 or CD8 repertoire contained that clonotype at higher abundance. TCRdb trimmed public reads at Q25 via fastp, called clones via MiXCR and kept in-frame beta chains. All rows with the same CDR3 protein become a single entry with the most common DNA and genes. For this entry, the V and J calls and clone size follow TCRdb and not the study's own pipeline. The sample includes 25,000 to 30,000 distinct CDR3 sequences, with 5% observed a single time. The ten largest clones capture 35% to 50% of the sample.

The treatment or condition label, read with the paper, signifies: live attenuated yellow fever vaccine strain. A standard Ficoll-Paque protocol was used to isolate PBMCs from peripheral blood. CD4 and CD8 T-cell fractions were isolated with Dynabeads CD4 and CD8 positive selection kits. TriZol was used to extract RNA from bulk PBMCs, CD4 and CD8 fractions, and dextramer-positive and dextramer-negative fractions. The material was CD8+ T cells sorted from PBMCs, obtained 10 days after the yellow fever booster vaccination. The clonotype originates from a man aged 25-45 years who received the YFV17D yellow fever vaccine. The sequence joins TRBV6-2 or TRBV6-3 to TRBJ2-3; TRBD2 fits 10 bases in the junction. The CDR3 region has the sequence CATETSGDTDTQYF. The sequenced DNA: TGTGCGACGGAAACTAGCGGGGACACAGATACGCAGTATTTT.